The text below deals with one T cell receptor beta chain. Antigen specificity is unknown. The record originates from a study of T cell responses to AZD1222 COVID-19 vaccine. Study-level findings and limits: Spike was spanned by vaccine-associated CD4 TCRs, with dominance at 160-218 and 743-854. Sampling that yielded the repertoires occurred only after the peak T cell response. The number of AZD1222 recipients seropositive at baseline was only five or six.

This CDR3 contains 14 residues. The germline gives CDR1 KGHDR, CDR2 SFDVKD. After removal of 5 bases from V and 6 bases from J, the junction contained 6 bases not matched to a gene. Some clones are missing from TCRdb's copy, which holds only in-frame ones; the method was immunoSEQ multiplex PCR. This sample has 95,000 to 150,000 clones, with about nine tenths found just once. The V call is TRBV24-1, the J call TRBJ1-2, with 9 bases lining up with TRBD1. The sequenced sample was peripheral blood, obtained on day 0 of AZD1222 vaccination. The sequence derives from an adult in good health. The CDR3: CATSAPGTGNGYTF. CDR3 nucleotides: TGTGCCACCAGTGCTCCCGGGACAGGGAATGGCTACACCTTC.